The 9 T cell receptor beta chains given below trace back to one sample, sequenced in a study of blood T cell repertoires in COVID-19 (TCRdb year 2020). To prepare the library, the immunoSEQ multiplex PCR assay was applied. In TCRdb, the immuneACCESS table is reduced to in-frame sequences with V and J assigned. These tables do not hold every clone; where another copy was compared, an unresolved V gene accounts for under half, and the others remain unexplained. Counted in this sample were around 290,000 clones; roughly nine tenths of them appeared once. Roughly 2.3% of the sample is held by the ten biggest clonotypes. The specimen sequenced was peripheral blood. These receptors were taken from a woman aged 30 to 39 with COVID-19, enrolled during active disease.

V and J are TRBV4-1 and TRBJ2-3, with TRBD1 matching 9 bases. CDR3 length: 19 amino acids. V was clipped by 1 base and J by 1 base; unmatched bases: 12. CDR1 and CDR2 (germline): MGHRA, YSYEKL. CDR3 bases: TGCGCCAGCAGCCAAGTCTTCCCCGGGACAGGGCTGGGCACAGATACGCAGTATTTT. Encoded protein: CASSQVFPGTGLGTDTQYF.

This clone showed up just once. This chain uses TRBV28 with TRBJ1-2, with TRBD1 as a possible D gene (5 bases). The CDR3 runs to 15 residues. Trimming shortened V by 3 bases and J by 8 bases, and 19 bases separated the two germline ends. Germline CDR1 MDHEN, CDR2 SYDVKM. The CDR3 DNA reads as TGTGCCAGCAGTTTCCTGGACACCTTCTTCGGGGGCTACACCTTC. Translating gives CASSFLDTFFGGYTF.

This clone was recorded many times. This rearrangement joins TRBV2 to TRBJ2-3, with 10 bases matching TRBD2. The germline CDR1 and CDR2 sequences are SNHLY and FYNNEI. The CDR3 has 16 residues. V gave up 5 bases and J gave up 0 bases; unmatched junction bases: 5. The CDR3 is CASSPLTSGSTDTQYF. Here the CDR3 DNA reads TGTGCCAGCAGTCCATTGACTAGCGGGAGCACAGATACGCAGTATTTT. Complete variable domain (other parts from reference TRBV2 and TRBJ2-3): EPEVTQTPSHQVTQMGQEVILRCVPISNHLYFYWYRQILGQKVEFLVSFYNNEISEKSEIFDDQFSVERPDGSNFTLKIRSTKLEDSAMYFCASSPLTSGSTDTQYFGPGTRLTVL.

This clone showed up just once. V gene TRBV5-6 combines with J gene TRBJ2-3, with 13 positions matching TRBD2. Germline CDR1 reads SGHDT; CDR2 reads YYEEEE. This CDR3 is built from 15 residues. Unmatched junction bases numbered 6, after V lost 4 bases and J lost 7 bases. CDR3 in DNA: TGTGCCAGCAGCACGGGACTAGCGGGATCATATACGCAGTATTTT. Encoded protein: CASSTGLAGSYTQYF.

The gene calls are TRBV30 and TRBJ1-2; D is uncertain. CDR1 and CDR2 (germline): GTSNPN, SVGIG (reference sequence). Trimming stripped 4 bases from V and 0 bases from J, with 12 bases between. This CDR3 comprises 14 residues. CDR3 region: CAWTPPLANYGYTF. The CDR3, as DNA: TGTGCCTGGACCCCCCCGTTAGCTAACTATGGCTACACCTTC.

In this sample, this clone turned up a few times. CDR3 sequence reads: CASSIDYSNYNEQYF. The CDR3 DNA sequence: TGTGCCAGTAGTATAGATTATTCAAACTACAACGAGCAGTACTTC. The chain is built from TRBV19 and TRBJ2-7; D ambiguous. Trimming stripped 0 bases from V and 5 bases from J, with 14 bases between. From germline, CDR1 is LNHDA and CDR2 SQIVND (reference sequence). The CDR3 is 15 residues long.

This sequence joins TRBV30 and TRBJ1-1; 7 bases match TRBD1. Per the germline V gene, CDR1 is GTSNPN and CDR2 is SVGIG (reference sequence). The V and J ends lost 2 bases and 4 bases, in that order; junction bases with no gene match: 7. The CDR3 is made up of 14 amino acids. In nucleotides, the CDR3 is TGTGCCTGGAGTCCGGACTCAGGGGGCACTGAAGCTTTCTTT. It encodes CAWSPDSGGTEAFF.

The chain recombines TRBV5-1 with TRBJ2-3; 9 nucleotides line up with TRBD1. V lost 2 bases and J lost 3; bases outside the gene matches: 4. The germline gives CDR1 SGHRS, CDR2 YFSETQ. The CDR3 has 15 residues. The DNA for the CDR3 is TGCGCCAGCAGCTTCCGACAGGGGGGTACAGATACGCAGTATTTT. This codes for CASSFRQGGTDTQYF.

The rearrangement links TRBV19 to TRBJ2-1, with TRBD1 matching 7 bases. Germline V gives CDR1 LNHDA, CDR2 SQIVND (reference sequence). V was clipped by 7 bases and J by 3 bases; unmatched bases: 3. The CDR3 length is 13 residues. This CDR3 is CASTSGGYNEQFF. The CDR3 region has the DNA TGTGCCAGTACCTCAGGGGGCTACAATGAGCAGTTCTTC.